The clone carrying this T cell receptor beta chain showed up just once. Its antigen is unidentified. This cohort consisted of healthy bone marrow donors. CDR1 and CDR2 from the germline V gene are GTSNPN and SVGIG (reference sequence). The CDR3 length is 13 residues. Trimming stripped 0 bases from V and 12 bases from J, with 17 bases between. The source of the sample is a study of cytomegalovirus exposure and HLA in healthy donors. Whole-study findings and limits: Later analysis suggested links between common viral pathogens and several top significant clusters.

The PCR ran on 60 Vbeta and 13 Jbeta primers. Assay: immunoSEQ multiplex PCR; the TCRdb copy retains only in-frame clones and omits some. The table includes some 110,000 clones, 81% detected once. The sequenced sample was PBMCs. V is TRBV30 and J is TRBJ1-1; D is perhaps TRBD1 (5 bases). This sequence was found in a woman aged 25 to 39 in good health and CMV-seronegative. DNA for the CDR3: TGTGCCTGGAGTGTACAGGCAGGCCTTAGGTCTTTCTTT. Amino acid sequence: CAWSVQAGLRSFF.